The entry below describes one T cell receptor (beta chain). What it binds is not known. The data derive from a study of T cell responses to AZD1222 COVID-19 vaccine. Points from the study as a whole: Possibly, clonal diversity was underestimated; donors were largely white British and included more females.

The CDR3 has 13 residues. Trimming left V 3 bases short and J 13 bases short, with 15 bases between. Germline CDR1 MNHNS, CDR2 SASEGT. The repertoire was sequenced with immunoSEQ multiplex PCR; TCRdb's copy has only in-frame clones and lacks some. The table has 120,000 to 150,000 clones, around 84% seen once. The source is an adult who received the AZD1222 COVID-19 vaccine. The sample was peripheral blood, taken 28 days after the second AZD1222 dose. The chain uses TRBV6-1 and TRBJ2-2; D is undetermined. The CDR3 DNA sequence: TGTGCCAGCAGTGAGGACGGACCTTGGCTGCTGTTTTTT. It specifies CASSEDGPWLLFF.